Below are 10 T cell receptor beta chains sequenced from a single sample in a study of identical twins. TCRdb ran MiXCR on the 5' RACE reads and lists one entry per CDR3 protein. The table shows about 530,000 distinct CDR3 sequences, with about 20% occurring only once. The same specimen was also included in a second study, on yellow fever vaccine responses in identical twins.

Source material: CD4+ T cells sorted from blood. These receptors were taken from a woman younger than 35 in good health.

The V call is TRBV12-3 or TRBV12-4, the J call TRBJ2-5; D is undetermined. The CDR3 sequence is 14 residues long. Trimming stripped 0 bases from V and 5 bases from J, with 10 bases between. Here the CDR3 reads CASSLAIVGETQYF. The CDR3 DNA follows: TGTGCCAGCAGTTTAGCGATAGTGGGCGAGACCCAGTACTTC.

V usage is TRBV28 and J usage is TRBJ2-7; TRBD2 might be the D (6 bases). CDR1 and CDR2 (germline): MDHEN, SYDVKM. The CDR3 has 15 residues. V was trimmed by 2 bases and J by 0 bases, leaving 11 bases between them. CDR3 nucleotides: TGTGCCAGCAGTTTAGTGGGAGGTGACTCCTACGAGCAGTACTTC. This sequence encodes CASSLVGGDSYEQYF.

This clonotype was observed at least ten times. The chain carries TRBV7-8 and TRBJ2-3; 7 nucleotides align to TRBD1. Losses at the gene ends were 2 bases for V and 5 bases for J; bases not matched to a gene: 10. Germline values: CDR1 SGHVS, CDR2 FQNEAQ. This CDR3 region has 16 residues. The CDR3 here is CASSLLVTGLGDTQYF. As DNA, the CDR3 is TGTGCCAGCAGCTTACTCGTGACAGGGCTTGGAGATACGCAGTATTTT.

This clonotype was detected a few times. V usage is TRBV4-1 and J usage is TRBJ2-1, with a weak D call TRBD1 (6 bases). Trimming shortened V by 4 bases and J by 7 bases, and 20 bases separated the two germline ends. This CDR3 spans 16 amino acids. Looked up from germline, CDR1 is MGHRA and CDR2 is YSYEKL. This chain's CDR3 is CASSRDGTTAANEQFF. In nucleotides, the CDR3 is TGCGCCAGCAGCCGGGACGGGACAACGGCGGCAAATGAGCAGTTCTTC.

In this sample, this clonotype turned up a few times. The rearrangement links TRBV15 to TRBJ2-7; D may be TRBD1 or TRBD2 (5 bases each). Looked up from germline, CDR1 is LNHNV and CDR2 is YYDKDF (reference sequence). The CDR3 contains 13 residues. V lost 9 bases and J lost 3, with 15 bases in between. The CDR3 DNA reads as TGTGCCACAACATTAGGGGACCTCTACGAGCAGTACGTC. It encodes CATTLGDLYEQYV.

This clonotype occurred a few times. The chain recombines TRBV2 with TRBJ1-1; unclear D gene. Germline assignment: CDR1 SNHLY and CDR2 FYNNEI. This CDR3 contains 13 residues. V lost 7 bases and J 1 base, leaving 10 bases between the germline ends. CDR3 sequence reads: CASTSDKNTEAFF. DNA of the CDR3: TGTGCCAGCACCTCTGACAAGAACACTGAAGCTTTCTTT.

This clonotype appeared a few times. J is TRBJ1-1 and V is TRBV27; TRBD1 aligns across 8 bases. This CDR3 spans 15 amino acids. J lost 4 bases, V lost 2 bases, and 6 bases had no gene match. CDR1 is MNHEY, CDR2 SMNVEV, per germline (reference sequence). In DNA, the CDR3 is TGTGCCAGCAGTTTACTTTCTACAGGGGGCACTGAAGCTTTCTTT. This sequence encodes CASSLLSTGGTEAFF.

This clonotype was counted a few times. The V call is TRBV29-1, the J call TRBJ2-7; TRBD2 might be the D (6 bases). V lost 7 bases to trimming and J lost 2 bases, with 9 bases between them. This CDR3 comprises 11 residues. Germline V gene lookup returns CDR1 SQVTM and CDR2 ANQGSEA. CDR3 DNA sequence: TGCAGCGCGGGGGAGGCCTACGAGCAGTACTTC. Its translation: CSAGEAYEQYF.

This sequence joins TRBV11-2 and TRBJ2-3, with D tentatively TRBD1 or TRBD2 (5 bases each). The CDR3 contains 16 residues. Germline V gene sequence: CDR1 SGHAT, CDR2 FQNNGV. Trimming cost V 3 bases and J 2 bases, with 15 bases left between them. This chain's CDR3 is CASSLGPKAYTDTQYF. The CDR3, as DNA: TGTGCCAGCAGCTTGGGACCTAAAGCCTACACAGATACGCAGTATTTT. The complete variable domain, with remaining parts taken from reference TRBV11-2 and TRBJ2-3, reads EAGVAQSPRYKIIEKRQSVAFWCNPISGHATLYWYQQILGQGPKLLIQFQNNGVVDDSQLPKDRFSAERLKGVDSTLKIQPAKLEDSAVYLCASSLGPKAYTDTQYFGPGTRLTVL.

This clonotype was counted between two and nine times. The V gene is TRBV3-1, the J gene TRBJ1-6; possible D gene TRBD1, 6 bases. Germline CDR1 reads LGHDT; CDR2 reads YNNKEL (reference sequence). V lost 3 bases to trimming and J lost 8 bases, with 14 bases between them. The CDR3 extends over 15 amino acids. CDR3 coding DNA: TGTGCCAGCAGCCAGACCCCGGGGGCCTATTCACCCCTCCACTTT. Translated: CASSQTPGAYSPLHF.